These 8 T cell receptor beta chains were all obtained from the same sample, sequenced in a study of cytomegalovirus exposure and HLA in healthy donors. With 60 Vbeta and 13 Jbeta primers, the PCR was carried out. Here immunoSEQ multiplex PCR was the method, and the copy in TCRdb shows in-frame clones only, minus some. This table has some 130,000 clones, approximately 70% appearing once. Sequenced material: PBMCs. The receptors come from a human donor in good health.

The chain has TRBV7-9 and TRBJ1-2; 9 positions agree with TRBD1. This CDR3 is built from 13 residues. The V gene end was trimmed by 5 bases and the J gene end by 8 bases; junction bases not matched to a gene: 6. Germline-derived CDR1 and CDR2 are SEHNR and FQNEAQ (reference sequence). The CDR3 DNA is TGTGCCAGCAGCCACGGGACAGGGATCGGCTACACCTTC. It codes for CASSHGTGIGYTF.

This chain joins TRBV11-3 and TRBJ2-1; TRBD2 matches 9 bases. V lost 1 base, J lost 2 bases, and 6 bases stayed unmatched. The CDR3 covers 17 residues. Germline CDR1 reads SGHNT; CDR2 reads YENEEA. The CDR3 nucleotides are TGTGCCAGCAGCTTAGGTGGGAGCGGGGGGACCTACAATGAGCAGTTCTTC. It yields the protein CASSLGGSGGTYNEQFF.

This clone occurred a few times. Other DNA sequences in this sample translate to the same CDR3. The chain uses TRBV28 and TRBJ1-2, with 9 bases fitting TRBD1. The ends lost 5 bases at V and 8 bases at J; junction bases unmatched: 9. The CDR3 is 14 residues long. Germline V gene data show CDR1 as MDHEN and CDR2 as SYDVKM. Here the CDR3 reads CASSLTGGARGYTF. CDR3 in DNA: TGTGCCAGCAGTCTCACAGGGGGCGCGAGGGGCTACACCTTC.

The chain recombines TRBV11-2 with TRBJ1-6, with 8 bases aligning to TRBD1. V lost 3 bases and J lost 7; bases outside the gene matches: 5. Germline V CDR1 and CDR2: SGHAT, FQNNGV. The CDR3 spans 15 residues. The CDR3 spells CASSFRGQANSPLHF. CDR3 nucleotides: TGTGCCAGCAGCTTCAGGGGACAGGCCAATTCACCCCTCCACTTT.

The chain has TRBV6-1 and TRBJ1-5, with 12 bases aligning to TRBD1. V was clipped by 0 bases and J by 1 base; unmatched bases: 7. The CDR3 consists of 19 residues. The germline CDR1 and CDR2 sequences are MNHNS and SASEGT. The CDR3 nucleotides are TGTGCCAGCAGTGAAGCACCGGGACAGGGGGCATCGAGCAATCAGCCCCAGCATTTT. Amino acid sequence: CASSEAPGQGASSNQPQHF.

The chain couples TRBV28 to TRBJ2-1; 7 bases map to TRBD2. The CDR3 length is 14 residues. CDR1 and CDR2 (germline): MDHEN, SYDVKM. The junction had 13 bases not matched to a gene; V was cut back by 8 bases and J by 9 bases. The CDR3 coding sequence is TGTGCCAGCGGTGGGGGGGAGGGCCGGGGTGAGCAGTTCTTC. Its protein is CASGGGEGRGEQFF.

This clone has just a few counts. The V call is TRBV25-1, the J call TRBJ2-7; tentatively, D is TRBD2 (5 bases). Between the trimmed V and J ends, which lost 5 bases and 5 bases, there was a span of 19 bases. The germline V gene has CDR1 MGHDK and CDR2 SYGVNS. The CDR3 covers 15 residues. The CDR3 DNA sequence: TGTGCCAGCAGTACACGAAATCGGGGTCACCACGAGCAGTACTTC. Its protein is CASSTRNRGHHEQYF.

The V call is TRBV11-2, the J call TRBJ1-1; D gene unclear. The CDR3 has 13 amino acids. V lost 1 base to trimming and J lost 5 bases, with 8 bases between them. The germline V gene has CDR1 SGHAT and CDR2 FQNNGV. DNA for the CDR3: TGTGCCAGCAGCTTAGCCCCGGTGACTGAAGCTTTCTTT. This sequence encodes CASSLAPVTEAFF.